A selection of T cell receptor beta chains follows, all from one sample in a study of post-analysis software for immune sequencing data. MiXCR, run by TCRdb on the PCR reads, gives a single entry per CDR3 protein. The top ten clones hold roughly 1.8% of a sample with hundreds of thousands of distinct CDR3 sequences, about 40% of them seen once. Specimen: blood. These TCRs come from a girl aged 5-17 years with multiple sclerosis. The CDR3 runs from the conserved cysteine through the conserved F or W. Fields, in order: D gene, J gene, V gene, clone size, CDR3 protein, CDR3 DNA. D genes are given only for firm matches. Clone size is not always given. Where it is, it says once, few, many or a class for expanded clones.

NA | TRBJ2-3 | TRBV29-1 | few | CSVVQLRADTQYF | TGCAGCGTTGTACAGTTGAGAGCCGATACGCAGTATTTT
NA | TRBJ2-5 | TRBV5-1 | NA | CASSLFGVVRHSTQYF | TGCGCCAGCAGCTTGTTCGGAGTAGTGCGACATTCGACCCAGTACTTC
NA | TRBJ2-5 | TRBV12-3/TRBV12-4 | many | CASSSGEETQYF | TGTGCCAGCAGTTCTGGGGAAGAGACCCAGTACTTC
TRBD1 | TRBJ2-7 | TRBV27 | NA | CASSLSDRGYEQYF | TGTGCCAGCAGTTTATCAGACAGGGGCTACGAGCAGTACTTC
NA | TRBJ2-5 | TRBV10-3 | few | CAPHTGRDLETQYF | TGTGCCCCCCACACCGGGCGTGATTTGGAGACCCAGTACTTC
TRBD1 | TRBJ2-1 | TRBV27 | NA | CASSPLIPGQRYNEQFF | TGTGCCAGCAGTCCTTTGATACCGGGACAGAGATACAATGAGCAGTTCTTC
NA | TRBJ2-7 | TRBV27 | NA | CASSFGGSPNEQYF | TGTGCCAGCAGTTTCGGAGGGTCCCCTAACGAGCAGTACTTC
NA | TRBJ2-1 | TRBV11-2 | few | CASSLDVIVEQFF | TGTGCCAGCAGCTTAGATGTCATCGTTGAGCAGTTCTTC
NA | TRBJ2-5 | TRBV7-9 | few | CASSSVTRTAQETQYF | TGTGCCAGCAGCTCCGTTACCCGGACGGCCCAAGAGACCCAGTACTTC
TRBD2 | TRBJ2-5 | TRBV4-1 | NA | CASSQPGLAEETQYF | TGCGCCAGCAGCCAGCCGGGACTAGCAGAAGAGACCCAGTACTTC
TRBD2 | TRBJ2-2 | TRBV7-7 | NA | CASSLALAGGRAGELFF | TGTGCTAGCAGCTTAGCTCTAGCGGGAGGAAGAGCCGGGGAGCTGTTTTTT
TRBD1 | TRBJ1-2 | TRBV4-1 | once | CASSQDYTRGTVGYGYTF | TGCGCCAGCAGCCAAGATTATACGCGCGGGACAGTCGGCTATGGCTACACCTTC
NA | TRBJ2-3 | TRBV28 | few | CASSSRELPSTDTQYF | TGTGCCAGCAGTTCCAGGGAGTTACCTAGCACGGATACGCAGTATTTT
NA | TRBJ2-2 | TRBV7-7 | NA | CASSPGRLLNTGELFF | TGTGCCAGCAGCCCAGGCCGACTCCTGAACACCGGGGAGCTGTTTTTT
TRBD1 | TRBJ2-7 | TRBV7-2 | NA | CASSFSWDRAYEQYF | TGTGCCAGCAGCTTTAGTTGGGACAGGGCCTACGAGCAGTACTTC
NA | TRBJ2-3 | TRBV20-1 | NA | CSARWATGTDTQYF | TGCAGTGCTAGATGGGCTACTGGCACAGATACGCAGTATTTT
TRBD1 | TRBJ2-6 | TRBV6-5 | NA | CASSYSTGGSSGANVLTF | TGTGCCAGCAGTTACTCGACAGGGGGATCCTCTGGGGCCAACGTCCTGACTTTC
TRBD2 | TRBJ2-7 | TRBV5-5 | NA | CASSLDAGGYEQYF | TGTGCCAGCAGCTTGGACGCGGGAGGGTACGAGCAGTACTTC
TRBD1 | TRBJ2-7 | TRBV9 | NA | CASSVEPTGQYEQYF | TGTGCCAGCAGCGTAGAACCGACAGGGCAGTACGAGCAGTACTTC
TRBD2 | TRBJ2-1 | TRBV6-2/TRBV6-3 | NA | CASRGLESSYNEQFF | TGTGCCAGCAGGGGACTAGAGAGCTCCTACAATGAGCAGTTCTTC
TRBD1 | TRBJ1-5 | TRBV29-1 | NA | CSVGDRANQPQHF | TGCAGCGTTGGAGACAGGGCTAATCAGCCCCAGCATTTT
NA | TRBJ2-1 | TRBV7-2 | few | CASSLVVEVEEQFF | TGTGCCAGCAGCTTAGTCGTCGAGGTAGAAGAGCAGTTCTTC
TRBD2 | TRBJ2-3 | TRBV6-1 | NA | CASSPGLAGRLRTGTDTRYF | TGTGCCAGCAGCCCGGGACTAGCGGGAAGGCTCCGTACCGGCACAGATACGCGGTATTTT
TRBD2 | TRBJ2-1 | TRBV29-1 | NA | CSVESNRGGSYNEQFF | TGCAGTGTTGAATCTAACCGGGGGGGATCCTACAATGAGCAGTTCTTC
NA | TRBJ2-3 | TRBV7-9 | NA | CASSLPTALDTQYF | TGTGCCAGCAGCCTCCCTACGGCCCTTGATACGCAGTATTTT
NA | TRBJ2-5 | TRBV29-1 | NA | CSATDRWGQTQYF | TGCAGCGCTACTGACAGGTGGGGCCAGACCCAGTACTTC
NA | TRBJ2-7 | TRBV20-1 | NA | CSAQGREWQYF | TGCAGTGCTCAGGGCAGGGAGTGGCAGTACTTC
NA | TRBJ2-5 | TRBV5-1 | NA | CASSPGNSFQETQYF | TGCGCCAGCAGCCCTGGCAACAGCTTCCAAGAGACCCAGTACTTC
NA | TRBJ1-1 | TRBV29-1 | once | CSVSQGGTEAFF | TGCAGCGTCTCACAGGGAGGCACTGAAGCTTTCTTT
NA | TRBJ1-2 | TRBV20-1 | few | CSARRTVNYGYTF | TGCAGTGCTAGGAGGACAGTTAACTATGGCTACACCTTC
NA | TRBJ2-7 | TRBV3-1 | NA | CASSQGRPLGEQYF | TGTGCCAGCAGCCAAGGAAGGCCTCTGGGCGAGCAGTACTTC
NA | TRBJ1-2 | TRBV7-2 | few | CASSSLRAAGYGYTF | TGTGCCAGCAGCTCGCTCCGGGCGGCTGGCTATGGCTACACCTTC
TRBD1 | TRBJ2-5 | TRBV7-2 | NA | CASSFLTGRVEGTQYF | TGTGCCAGCAGCTTTCTGACAGGGAGAGTCGAAGGGACCCAGTACTTC
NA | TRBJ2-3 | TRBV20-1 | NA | CSASGTFTDTQYF | TGCAGTGCTAGCGGGACATTCACAGATACGCAGTATTTT
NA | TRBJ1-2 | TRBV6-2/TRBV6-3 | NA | CASRPDSYGYTF | TGTGCCAGCAGGCCTGATTCCTATGGCTACACCTTC
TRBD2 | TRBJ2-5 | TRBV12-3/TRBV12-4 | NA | CASSLGTRGATQYF | TGTGCCAGCAGTTTAGGGACTAGAGGAGCGACCCAGTACTTC
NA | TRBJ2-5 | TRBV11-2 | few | CASSSGPSRWQYF | TGTGCCAGCAGCTCCGGACCGTCTCGGTGGCAGTACTTC
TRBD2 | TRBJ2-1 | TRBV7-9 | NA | CASSSNVLAGYNEQFF | TGTGCCAGCAGCTCCAATGTTCTAGCGGGCTACAATGAGCAGTTCTTC
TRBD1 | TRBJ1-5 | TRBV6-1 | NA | CASSGRRGQGASQPQHF | TGTGCCAGCAGTGGAAGACGGGGACAGGGGGCCAGTCAGCCCCAGCATTTT
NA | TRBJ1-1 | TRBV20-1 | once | CSARGTRSTEAFF | TGCAGTGCTAGAGGAACAAGGTCCACTGAAGCTTTCTTT
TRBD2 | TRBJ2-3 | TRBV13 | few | CASSFGGRATDTQYF | TGTGCCAGCAGCTTTGGCGGGAGGGCGACAGATACGCAGTATTTT
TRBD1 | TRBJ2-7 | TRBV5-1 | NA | CASSADRAFDSYEQYF | TGCGCCAGCAGCGCCGACAGGGCGTTTGACTCCTACGAGCAGTACTTC
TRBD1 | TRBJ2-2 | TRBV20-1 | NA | CSATTGGLNTGELFF | TGCAGTGCTACAACAGGGGGCTTGAACACCGGGGAGCTGTTTTTT
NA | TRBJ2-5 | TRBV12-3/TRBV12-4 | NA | CASSLAGGTEETQYF | TGTGCCAGCAGTTTAGCGGGAGGAACCGAAGAGACCCAGTACTTC
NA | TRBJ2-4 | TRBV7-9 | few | CASSFLRGYEDIQYF | TGTGCCAGCAGCTTTCTCAGAGGATACGAGGACATTCAGTACTTC
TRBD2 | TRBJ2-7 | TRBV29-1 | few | CSVQGRRGGTTYEQYF | TGCAGCGTCCAAGGGCGGCGCGGGGGGACGACCTACGAGCAGTACTTC
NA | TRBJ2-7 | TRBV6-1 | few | CASSRDEQYF | TGTGCCAGCAGTCGGGACGAGCAGTACTTC
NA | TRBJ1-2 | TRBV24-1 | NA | CATSDSVAGKEYGYTF | TGTGCCACCAGTGATTCGGTGGCAGGGAAGGAATATGGCTACACCTTC
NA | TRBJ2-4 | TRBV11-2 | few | CASSLSSQGGIQYF | TGTGCCAGCAGCTTATCGTCCCAGGGAGGCATTCAGTACTTC
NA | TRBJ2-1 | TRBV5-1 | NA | CASSRTGEGYNEQFF | TGCGCCAGCAGCCGAACAGGTGAGGGCTACAATGAGCAGTTCTTC
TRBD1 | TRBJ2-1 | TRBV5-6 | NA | CASSFSGQGGDEQFF | TGTGCCAGCAGCTTCTCGGGACAGGGTGGGGATGAGCAGTTCTTC
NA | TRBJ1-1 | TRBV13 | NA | CASSSIPNTEAFF | TGTGCCAGCAGCTCTATCCCGAACACTGAAGCTTTCTTT
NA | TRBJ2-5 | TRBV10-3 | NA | CAIRGGETQYF | TGTGCCATCCGCGGTGGGGAGACCCAGTACTTC
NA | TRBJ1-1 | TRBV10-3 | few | CAISESGNTEAFF | TGTGCCATCAGTGAGTCGGGGAACACTGAAGCTTTCTTT
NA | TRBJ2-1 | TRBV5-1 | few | CASSLDRSGGNEQFF | TGCGCCAGCAGCTTGGACAGAAGTGGAGGAAATGAGCAGTTCTTC